This TCR beta chain was profiled in a study of CD8 T cells in Susac syndrome. Study results and caveats: The greatest CD8+ clonal expansion in Susac occurred in TEMRA cells and in active patients.

Random hexamers were used to reverse transcribe the RNA input (about 0.45 to 1 ug). TCR beta CDR3 was amplified by immunoSEQ covering 54 Vbeta and 13 Jbeta. One entry per CDR3 protein results from TCRdb running MiXCR on the immunoSEQ multiplex PCR reads. The table lists more than 150,000 distinct CDR3 sequences, more than 85% of them singletons, with approximately 0.16% in the top ten. Comment on this clonotype: Its target is unknown.

TCR beta was sequenced from blood CD8+ and CD4+ T cells. The TEMRA cells underwent FACS enrichment, while the CD8+ and CD4+ T cells underwent negative isolation. Germline CDR1 is SGHAT and CDR2 is FQNNGV. The CDR3 consists of 16 residues. V gave up 3 bases and J gave up 4 bases, with 19 bases separating them. The sequence was collected from a human donor with Susac syndrome. The sample comprised CD8+ T cells from PBMCs. The V gene is TRBV11-2, the J gene TRBJ2-7; no reliable D call. Here the CDR3 reads CASSFRWTGRKYEQYF. CDR3 DNA: TGTGCCAGCAGCTTCAGGTGGACGGGCCGAAAATACGAGCAGTACTTC. Full variable domain (rest looked up from reference TRBV11-2 and TRBJ2-7): EAGVAQSPRYKIIEKRQSVAFWCNPISGHATLYWYQQILGQGPKLLIQFQNNGVVDDSQLPKDRFSAERLKGVDSTLKIQPAKLEDSAVYLCASSFRWTGRKYEQYFGPGTRLTVT.